This TCR beta chain was identified in a study of cytotoxic CD8 clonotypes in ibrutinib-treated CLL. Method: immunoSEQ multiplex PCR; TCRdb's copy keeps in-frame clones and lacks some. The table lists roughly 150,000 clones, approximately 80% of them singletons. For this clone: Its antigen is as yet unknown.

The CDR3 spans 16 residues. Per germline, CDR1 KGHSH and CDR2 LQKENI. V dropped 2 bases and J dropped 7 bases, with 20 bases sitting between them. Study conclusions and caveats: Relative to age-matched healthy donors, clonality at baseline was higher, and it tracked circulating CD8+ T-cell counts. Public clonotypes, an uncommon group, contracted or remained stable on treatment.

The sequence was collected from a human donor with chronic lymphocytic leukemia. V is TRBV18 and J is TRBJ1-1, with D possibly TRBD1 on 6 matching bases. Sequencing used PBMCs, obtained after 12 months of ibrutinib treatment. CDR3 in amino acids: CASSPFEPTGPIEAFF. The CDR3 DNA reads as TGTGCCAGCTCACCATTCGAACCTACAGGGCCAATTGAAGCTTTCTTT.